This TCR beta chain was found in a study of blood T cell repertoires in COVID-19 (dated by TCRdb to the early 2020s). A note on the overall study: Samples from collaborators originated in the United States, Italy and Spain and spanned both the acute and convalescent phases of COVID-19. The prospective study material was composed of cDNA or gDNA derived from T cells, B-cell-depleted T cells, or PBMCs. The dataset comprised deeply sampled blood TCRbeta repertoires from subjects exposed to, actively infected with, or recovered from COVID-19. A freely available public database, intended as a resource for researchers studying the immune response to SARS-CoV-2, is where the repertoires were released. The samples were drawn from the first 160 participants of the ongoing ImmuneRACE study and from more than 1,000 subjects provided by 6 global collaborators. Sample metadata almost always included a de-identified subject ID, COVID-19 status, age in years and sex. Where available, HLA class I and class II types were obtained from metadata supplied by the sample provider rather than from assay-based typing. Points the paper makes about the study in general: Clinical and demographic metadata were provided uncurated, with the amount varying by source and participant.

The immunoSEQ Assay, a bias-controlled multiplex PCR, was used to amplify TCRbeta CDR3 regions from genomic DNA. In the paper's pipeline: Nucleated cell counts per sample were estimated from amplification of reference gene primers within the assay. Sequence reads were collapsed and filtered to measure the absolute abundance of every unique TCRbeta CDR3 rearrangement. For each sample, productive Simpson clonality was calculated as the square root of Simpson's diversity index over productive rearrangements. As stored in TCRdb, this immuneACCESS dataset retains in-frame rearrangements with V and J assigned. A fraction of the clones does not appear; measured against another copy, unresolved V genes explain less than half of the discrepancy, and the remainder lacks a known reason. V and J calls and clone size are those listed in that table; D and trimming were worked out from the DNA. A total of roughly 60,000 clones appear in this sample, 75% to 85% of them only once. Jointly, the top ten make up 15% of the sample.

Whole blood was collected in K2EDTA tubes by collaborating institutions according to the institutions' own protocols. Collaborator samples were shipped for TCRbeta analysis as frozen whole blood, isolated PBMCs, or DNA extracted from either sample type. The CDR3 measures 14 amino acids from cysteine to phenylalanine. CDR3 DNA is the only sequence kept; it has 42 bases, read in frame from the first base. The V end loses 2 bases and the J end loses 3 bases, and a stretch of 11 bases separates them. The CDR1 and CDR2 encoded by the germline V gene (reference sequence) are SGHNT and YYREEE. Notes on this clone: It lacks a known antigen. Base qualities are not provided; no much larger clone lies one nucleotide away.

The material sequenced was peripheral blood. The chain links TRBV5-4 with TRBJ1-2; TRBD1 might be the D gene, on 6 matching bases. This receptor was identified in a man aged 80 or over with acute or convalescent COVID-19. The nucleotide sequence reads TGTGCCAGCAGCTTACAGGGTATCGACTATGGCTACACCTTC. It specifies CASSLQGIDYGYTF. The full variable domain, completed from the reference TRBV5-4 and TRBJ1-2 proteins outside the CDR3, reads ETGVTQSPTHLIKTRGQQVTLRCSSQSGHNTVSWYQQALGQGPQFIFQYYREEENGRGNFPPRFSGLQFPNYSSELNVNALELDDSALYLCASSLQGIDYGYTFGSGTRLTVV.